This T cell receptor (beta chain) derives from a study of cytomegalovirus exposure and HLA in healthy donors. Overall study results and limits: Upon later analysis, HLA-associated TCR beta chains proved more clonally expanded than other, equally common chains. For most subjects, TCR beta sequences were reported to predict HLA-A and HLA-B alleles with accuracy.

About this clone: What it binds is unknown.

The PCR used 60 Vbeta and 13 Jbeta primers. The method was immunoSEQ multiplex PCR; TCRdb's version includes in-frame clones alone and lacks a portion of them. The table shows more than 80,000 clones, with 64% occurring only once. Donors showed nominal health when sampled, although they likely had unrecorded immune exposures. Recording of this donor's CMV serostatus was not done. Trimming took off 3 bases at V and 2 bases at J, with 11 bases between the two ends. The CDR3 consists of 14 residues. Germline V gene data show CDR1 as LNHDA and CDR2 as SQIVND (reference sequence). V gene TRBV19 combines with J gene TRBJ2-7, with D perhaps matching TRBD1 (6 bases). This receptor was obtained from a human donor in good health. Sequences were obtained from PBMCs. This chain's CDR3 is CASSIEQGTYEQYF. For the CDR3, the DNA is TGTGCCAGTAGTATCGAACAGGGAACCTACGAGCAGTACTTC.